The source of this T cell receptor (beta chain) is a study of blood T cell repertoires in COVID-19. For the study at large: Samples came from the United States, Italy and Spain, spanning acute and convalescent COVID-19. T cells, B-cell-depleted T cells, or PBMCs provided the cDNA or gDNA that served as material.

Trimming stripped 2 bases from V and 0 bases from J, with 13 bases between. This CDR3 spans 16 amino acids. Germline CDR1 and CDR2: MNHEY and SVGAGI. Original processing notes: Reference gene primer amplification gave nucleated cell count estimates. Here immunoSEQ multiplex PCR was the method, and the copy in TCRdb shows in-frame clones only, minus some. That table gives V, J and clone size, and the DNA gave D and trimming. The table includes about 220,000 clones, approximately 81% detected once. Material for sequencing was peripheral blood. The TCR sequence derives from a woman aged 80 or older with acute or convalescent COVID-19. The chain has TRBV6-5 and TRBJ1-1, with D uncertain. CDR3 DNA sequence: TGTGCCAGCAGTTACGGTACCGGGAATATGAACACTGAAGCTTTCTTT. This translates into CASSYGTGNMNTEAFF.